Following are 14 T cell receptor beta chains from one sample sequenced in a study of T-cell memory formation after mild COVID-19. In TCRdb, the 5' RACE reads were re-called with MiXCR into one record per CDR3 protein. The data hold 150,000 to 200,000 distinct CDR3 sequences, with roughly 17% observed a single time. The sample taken for sequencing was PBMCs or a T cell subset sorted from them (not recorded which). Receptors were obtained from an adult woman who had mild COVID-19 (a few samples of this study predate the infection). Cell type and time point are not known.

The CDR3 bases are TGTGCCAGCAACCCAAATAGCGGGGCTCCGAAGACCCAGTACTTC. This codes for CASNPNSGAPKTQYF. The V and J genes are TRBV7-2 and TRBJ2-5; 8 bases match TRBD2. The CDR3 is 15 amino acids. Germline assignment: CDR1 SGHTA and CDR2 FQGNSA. The V segment lost 7 bases and the J segment 6 bases; nucleotides outside the gene matches: 13. Based on the CDR3 plus reference TRBV7-2 and TRBJ2-5, the full variable domain is GAGVSQSPSNKVTEKGKDVELRCDPISGHTALYWYRQSLGQGLEFLIYFQGNSAPDKSGLPSDRFSAERTGGSVSTLTIQRTQQEDSAVYLCASNPNSGAPKTQYFGPGTRLLVL.

This chain joins TRBV12-3 or TRBV12-4 and TRBJ2-4; TRBD2 aligns across 9 bases. The CDR3 consists of 17 residues. The ends lost 0 bases at V and 3 bases at J; junction bases unmatched: 6. The CDR3 nucleotides are TGTGCCAGCAGTTTAGCCTTAGCGGGAGTGGGCAAAAACATTCAGTACTTC. Its translation: CASSLALAGVGKNIQYF.

Concerning this clonotype itself: The CDR3 carries no conserved terminal phenylalanine or tryptophan, so it likely arises from a read error. V and J are TRBV11-3 and TRBJ2-4, with 13 bases that match TRBD2. Germline lookup yields CDR1 SGHNT and CDR2 YENEEA. Trimming at V came to 4 bases and at J to 8 bases, leaving 8 bases not matched to a gene. The CDR3 is 16 amino acids. For the CDR3, the DNA is TGTGCCAGCAGCTCGTGGACTAGCGGGAGCCGTCACATTCAGTACTTA. Protein sequence: CASSSWTSGSRHIQYL.

The chain has TRBV29-1 and TRBJ1-1; 7 bases agree with TRBD1. Germline values: CDR1 SQVTM, CDR2 ANQGSEA. This CDR3 is 13 amino acids long. V lost 6 bases to trimming and J lost 6 bases; unmatched junction nucleotides: 10. The CDR3 protein is CSVAGTVRAEAFF. The CDR3, as DNA: TGCAGCGTCGCGGGGACAGTTCGAGCTGAAGCTTTCTTT.

This chain uses TRBV19 with TRBJ2-1; 13 bases line up with TRBD2. Germline CDR1 and CDR2: LNHDA and SQIVND (reference sequence). V shed 6 bases and J 9 bases; nucleotides not matched to a gene: 11. The CDR3 runs to 16 residues. The CDR3 bases are TGTGCCAGTAGAGTCCCGGGACTAGCGGGAATCGGTGAGCAGTTCTTC. Translating it yields CASRVPGLAGIGEQFF. Together with reference TRBV19 and TRBJ2-1, the CDR3 gives the full variable domain: DGGITQSPKYLFRKEGQNVTLSCEQNLNHDAMYWYRQDPGQGLRLIYYSQIVNDFQKGDIAEGYSVSREKKESFPLTVTSAQKNPTAFYLCASRVPGLAGIGEQFFGPGTRLTVL.

The gene calls are TRBV25-1 and TRBJ1-1, with 8 positions matching TRBD1. The CDR3 has 13 amino acids. Trimming took 8 bases from V and 3 from J; bases not matched to a gene: 5. The germline gives CDR1 MGHDK, CDR2 SYGVNS. CDR3 protein: CASRGQADTEAFF. The CDR3 bases are TGTGCCAGCCGGGGACAGGCTGACACTGAAGCTTTCTTT.

The DNA of the CDR3 is TGTGCCAGCAGCCGGACTGTGGAGCAGTTCTTC. Translation: CASSRTVEQFF. The chain has TRBV4-2 and TRBJ2-1, with D possibly matching TRBD2 (5 bases). Per the germline V gene, CDR1 is LGHNA and CDR2 is YNFKEQ. The CDR3 has 11 residues. V was clipped by 4 bases and J by 10 bases, with 8 bases between them.

This chain uses TRBV6-5 with TRBJ2-5; 12 bases line up with TRBD1. Trimming at V came to 7 bases and at J to 4 bases, leaving 4 bases not matched to a gene. This CDR3 has 14 amino acids. Germline loops: CDR1 MNHEY, CDR2 SVGAGI. The CDR3 sequence is CASTRGQGAETQYF. The CDR3 nucleotides read TGTGCCAGCACCCGGGGACAGGGGGCAGAGACCCAGTACTTC.

This chain links TRBV4-1 with TRBJ2-5; 13 nucleotides match TRBD2. The CDR3 contains 19 residues. The V segment lost 1 base and the J segment 4 bases; nucleotides outside the gene matches: 12. Germline-derived CDR1 and CDR2 are MGHRA and YSYEKL. The CDR3 coding sequence is TGCGCCAGCAGCCAAGTAGGGACTAGCGGGGCCCATCGGAGAGAGACCCAGTACTTC. This gives the protein CASSQVGTSGAHRRETQYF.

The J gene is TRBJ2-7, the V gene TRBV10-3; 7 nucleotides line up with TRBD2. Germline lookup yields CDR1 ENHRY and CDR2 SYGVKD. V gave up 10 bases and J gave up 2 bases; unmatched junction bases: 8. This CDR3 spans 13 amino acids. CDR3 residues: CATLLAGAYEQYF. CDR3 in DNA: TGTGCCACCCTCCTCGCGGGGGCCTACGAGCAGTACTTC.

The V gene is TRBV2, the J gene TRBJ2-5, with TRBD1 identical over 7 bases. V was pared by 4 bases and J by 3 bases, with 5 bases of the junction left unmatched. The CDR3 runs 14 residues. Germline-derived CDR1 and CDR2 are SNHLY and FYNNEI. The CDR3 sequence: CASSGLGTEETQYF. The CDR3 nucleotides read TGTGCCAGCAGTGGCCTAGGGACAGAAGAGACCCAGTACTTC.

A few counts support this clonotype. The chain joins TRBV20-1 to TRBJ1-1; 10 bases are shared with TRBD1. This CDR3 comprises 15 residues. V lost 2 bases, J lost 5 bases, and 8 bases stayed unmatched. Per germline, CDR1 DFQATT and CDR2 SNEGSKA (reference sequence). The CDR3 coding sequence is TGCAGTGCTAGAAGGGTCGGACAGGGGGGAACTGAAGCTTTCTTT. Protein: CSARRVGQGGTEAFF.

This clonotype occurred a few times. V usage is TRBV7-2 and J usage is TRBJ2-7, with D possibly matching TRBD2 (5 bases). The CDR3 is 15 residues long. V gave up 4 bases and J gave up 5 bases, with 18 bases separating them. CDR1 is SGHTA, CDR2 FQGNSA, per germline. CDR3: CASSSRAYIGDEQYF. The CDR3 coding sequence is TGTGCCAGCAGCTCGCGGGCCTATATCGGGGACGAGCAGTACTTC.

A few counts support this clonotype. This chain uses TRBV5-1 with TRBJ2-5; a possible D gene is TRBD1 (5 bases). Germline assignment: CDR1 SGHRS and CDR2 YFSETQ. The CDR3 loop spans 15 amino acids. Trimming took 6 bases from V and 4 from J, leaving 19 bases between them. The CDR3 DNA is TGCGCCAGCACTTTCTCCCAGGGCCCACGAGAGACCCAGTACTTC. Translation: CASTFSQGPRETQYF.